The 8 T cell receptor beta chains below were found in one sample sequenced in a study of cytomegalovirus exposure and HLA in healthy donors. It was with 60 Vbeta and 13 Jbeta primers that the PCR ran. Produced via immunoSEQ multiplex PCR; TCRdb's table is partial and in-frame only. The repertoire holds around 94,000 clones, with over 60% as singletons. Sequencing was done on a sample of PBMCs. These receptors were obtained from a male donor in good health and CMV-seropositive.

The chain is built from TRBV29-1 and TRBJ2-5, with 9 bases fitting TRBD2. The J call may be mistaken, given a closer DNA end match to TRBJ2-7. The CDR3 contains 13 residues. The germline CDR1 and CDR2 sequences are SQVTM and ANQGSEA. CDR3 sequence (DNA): TGCAGCGTTCAGACTAGCGGAGCCTACGAGCAGTACTTC. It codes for CSVQTSGAYEQYF.

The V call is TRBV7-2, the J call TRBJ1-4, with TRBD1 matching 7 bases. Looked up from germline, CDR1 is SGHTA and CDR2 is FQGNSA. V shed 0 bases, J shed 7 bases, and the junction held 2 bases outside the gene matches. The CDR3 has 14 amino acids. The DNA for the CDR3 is TGTGCCAGCAGCTTAGCAGGGGGCAGTGAAAAACTGTTTTTT. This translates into CASSLAGGSEKLFF.

The CDR3 is CASTGRTGFTDTQYF. CDR3 coding DNA: TGTGCCAGCACTGGAAGGACAGGGTTCACAGATACGCAGTATTTT. The chain is built from TRBV6-1 and TRBJ2-3, with TRBD1 matching over 8 bases. Germline-derived CDR1 and CDR2 are MNHNS and SASEGT. CDR3 size: 15 residues. Germline trimming cut 7 bases from V and 2 bases from J; bases unmatched to any gene: 8.

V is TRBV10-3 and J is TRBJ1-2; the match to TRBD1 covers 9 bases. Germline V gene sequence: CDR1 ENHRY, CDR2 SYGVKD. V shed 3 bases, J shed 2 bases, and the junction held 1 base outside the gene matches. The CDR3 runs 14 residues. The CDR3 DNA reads TGTGCCATCAGTGAAGGACAGGGGAACTATGGCTACACCTTC. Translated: CAISEGQGNYGYTF.

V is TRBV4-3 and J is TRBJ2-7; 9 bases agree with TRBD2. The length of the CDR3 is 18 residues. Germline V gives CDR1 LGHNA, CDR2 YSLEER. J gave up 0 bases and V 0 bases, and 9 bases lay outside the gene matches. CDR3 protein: CASSQDWGLAGPSYEQYF. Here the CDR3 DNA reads TGCGCCAGCAGCCAAGATTGGGGGCTAGCGGGACCCTCCTACGAGCAGTACTTC.

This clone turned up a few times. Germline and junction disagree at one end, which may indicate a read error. CDR3 bases: TGTGCCAGCAGCATTGTTTTGTCTGGGGCCAACGGCCTGACTTTC. Its translation: CASSIVLSGANGLTF. The genes are TRBV7-9 and TRBJ2-6; D might be TRBD1 (5 bases). Looked up from germline, CDR1 is SEHNR and CDR2 is FQNEAQ (reference sequence). The CDR3 runs to 15 residues.

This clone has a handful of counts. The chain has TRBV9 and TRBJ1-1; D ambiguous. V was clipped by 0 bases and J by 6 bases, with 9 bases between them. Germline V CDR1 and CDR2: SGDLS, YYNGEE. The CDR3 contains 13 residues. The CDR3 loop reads CASSVGGRSEAFF. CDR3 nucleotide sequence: TGTGCCAGCAGCGTAGGAGGCCGGTCTGAAGCTTTCTTT.

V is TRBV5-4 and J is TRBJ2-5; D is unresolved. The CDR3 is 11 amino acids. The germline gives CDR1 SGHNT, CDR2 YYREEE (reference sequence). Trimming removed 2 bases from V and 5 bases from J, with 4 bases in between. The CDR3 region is CASSFFETQYF. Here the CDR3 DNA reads TGTGCCAGCAGCTTCTTTGAGACCCAGTACTTC.